The TCR beta chain described here comes from a study of neurological immune-mediated disorders. General study points: The most TCR clonal expansion was seen in HTLV-1-associated myelopathy, and the least was seen in multiple sclerosis, which fell below healthy controls.

This clonotype was counted at least ten times. Its target is unknown. The cDNA was synthesized by 5'RACE incorporating 10-nucleotide random UMIs. TCRdb reanalysed the 5' RACE reads using MiXCR and keeps one entry per CDR3 protein. The table has some 31,000 distinct CDR3 sequences, 4.6% seen once; the top ten hold 23%. V lost 2 bases, J lost 6 bases, and 6 bases stayed unmatched. Germline V CDR1 and CDR2: MNHNY, SVGAGI (reference sequence). The CDR3 totals 15 residues. Sequenced input: PBMCs. The TCR sequence derives from a man between 18 and 35 years old in good health. This chain links TRBV6-6 with TRBJ1-2; 10 positions agree with TRBD1. CDR3 nucleotide sequence: TGTGCCAGCAGTTACGGTGGACAGGGGGGCGATGGCTACACCTTC. Its protein is CASSYGGQGGDGYTF.